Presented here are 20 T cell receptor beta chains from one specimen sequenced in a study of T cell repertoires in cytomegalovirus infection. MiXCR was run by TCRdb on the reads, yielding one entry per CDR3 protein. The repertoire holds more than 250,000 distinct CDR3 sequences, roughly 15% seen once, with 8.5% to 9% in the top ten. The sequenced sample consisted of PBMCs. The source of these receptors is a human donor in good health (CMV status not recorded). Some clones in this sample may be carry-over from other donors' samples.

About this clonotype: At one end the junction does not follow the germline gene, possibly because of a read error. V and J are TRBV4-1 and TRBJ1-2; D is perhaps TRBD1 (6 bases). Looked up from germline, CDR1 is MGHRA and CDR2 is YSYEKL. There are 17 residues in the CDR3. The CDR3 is CAISQDHNRAAVYGYTF. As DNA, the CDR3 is TGCGCCATCAGCCAAGATCATAACAGGGCGGCAGTCTATGGCTACACCTTC.

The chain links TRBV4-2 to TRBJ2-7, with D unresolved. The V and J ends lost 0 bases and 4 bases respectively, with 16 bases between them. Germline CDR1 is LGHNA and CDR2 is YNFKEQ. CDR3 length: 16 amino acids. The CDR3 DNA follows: TGTGCCAGCAGCCAAGAATCTACAATGGGGTTTTACGAGCAGTACTTC. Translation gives CASSQESTMGFYEQYF.

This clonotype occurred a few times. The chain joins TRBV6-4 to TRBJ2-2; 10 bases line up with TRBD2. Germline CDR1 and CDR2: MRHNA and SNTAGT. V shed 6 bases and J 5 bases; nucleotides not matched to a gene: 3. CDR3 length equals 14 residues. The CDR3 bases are TGTGCCAGCAGCCCAGCGGGAGGGACCGGGGAGCTGTTTTTT. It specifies CASSPAGGTGELFF.

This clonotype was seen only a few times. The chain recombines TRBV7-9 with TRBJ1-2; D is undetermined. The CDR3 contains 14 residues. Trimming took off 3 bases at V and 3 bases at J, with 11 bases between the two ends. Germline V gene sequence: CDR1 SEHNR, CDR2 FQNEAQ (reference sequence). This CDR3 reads CASSFTPQDYGYTF. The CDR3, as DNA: TGTGCCAGCAGCTTTACGCCCCAGGACTATGGCTACACCTTC.

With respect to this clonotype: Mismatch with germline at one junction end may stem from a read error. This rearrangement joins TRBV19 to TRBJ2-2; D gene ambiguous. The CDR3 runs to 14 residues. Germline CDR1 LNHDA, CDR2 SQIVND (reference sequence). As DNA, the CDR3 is TGTGCCAGTAGTATTGAAGGGAACGCCGGGGAGCTGTTTTTT. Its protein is CASSIEGNAGELFF.

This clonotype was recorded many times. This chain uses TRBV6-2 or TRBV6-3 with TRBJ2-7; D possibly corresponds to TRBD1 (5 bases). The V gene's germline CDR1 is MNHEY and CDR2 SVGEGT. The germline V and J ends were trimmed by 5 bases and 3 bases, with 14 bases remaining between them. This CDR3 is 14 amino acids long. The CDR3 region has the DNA TGTGCCAGCAGTCTATCTCAGGGATTCTACGAGCAGTACTTC. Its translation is CASSLSQGFYEQYF.

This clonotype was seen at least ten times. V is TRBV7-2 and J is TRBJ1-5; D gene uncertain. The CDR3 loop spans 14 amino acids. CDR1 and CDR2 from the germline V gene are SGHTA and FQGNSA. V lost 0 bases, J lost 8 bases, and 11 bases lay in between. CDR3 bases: TGTGCCAGCAGCTTAGCATGGCAGCAGGAGCCCCAGCATTTT. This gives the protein CASSLAWQQEPQHF. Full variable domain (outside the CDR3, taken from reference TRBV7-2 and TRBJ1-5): GAGVSQSPSNKVTEKGKDVELRCDPISGHTALYWYRQSLGQGLEFLIYFQGNSAPDKSGLPSDRFSAERTGGSVSTLTIQRTQQEDSAVYLCASSLAWQQEPQHFGDGTRLSIL.

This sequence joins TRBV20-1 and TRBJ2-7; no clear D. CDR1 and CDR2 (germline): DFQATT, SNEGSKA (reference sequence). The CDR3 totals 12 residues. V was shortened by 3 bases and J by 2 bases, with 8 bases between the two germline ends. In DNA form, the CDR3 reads TGCAGTGCTAGTTTGGACGCCTACGAGCAGTACTTC. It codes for CSASLDAYEQYF.

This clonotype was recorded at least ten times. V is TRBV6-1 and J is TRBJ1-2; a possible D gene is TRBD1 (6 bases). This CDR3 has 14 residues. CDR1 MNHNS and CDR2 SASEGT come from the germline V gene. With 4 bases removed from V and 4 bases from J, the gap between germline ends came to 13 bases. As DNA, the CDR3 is TGTGCCAGCAGTGGGCGGACAGAAAGCTATGGCTACACCTTC. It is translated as CASSGRTESYGYTF.

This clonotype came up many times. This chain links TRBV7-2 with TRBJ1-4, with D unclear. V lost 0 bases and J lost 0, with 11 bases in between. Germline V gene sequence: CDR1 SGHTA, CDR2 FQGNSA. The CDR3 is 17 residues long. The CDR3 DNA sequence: TGTGCCAGCAGCTTAGCAACTTTCAGTGCAACTAATGAAAAACTGTTTTTT. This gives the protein CASSLATFSATNEKLFF.

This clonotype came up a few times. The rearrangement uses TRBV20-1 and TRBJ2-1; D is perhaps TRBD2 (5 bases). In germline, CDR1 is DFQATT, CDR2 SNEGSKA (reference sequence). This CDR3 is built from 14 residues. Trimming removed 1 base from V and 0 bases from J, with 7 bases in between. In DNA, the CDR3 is TGCAGTGCTAGAGGCGGGCGCTCCTACAATGAGCAGTTCTTC. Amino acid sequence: CSARGGRSYNEQFF.

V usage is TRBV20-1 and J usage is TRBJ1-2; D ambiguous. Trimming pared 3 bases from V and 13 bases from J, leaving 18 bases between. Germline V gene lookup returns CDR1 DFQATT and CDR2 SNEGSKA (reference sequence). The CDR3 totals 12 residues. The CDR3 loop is CSASIVGSQRTF. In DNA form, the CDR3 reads TGCAGTGCTAGTATAGTTGGTAGCCAGCGCACCTTC.

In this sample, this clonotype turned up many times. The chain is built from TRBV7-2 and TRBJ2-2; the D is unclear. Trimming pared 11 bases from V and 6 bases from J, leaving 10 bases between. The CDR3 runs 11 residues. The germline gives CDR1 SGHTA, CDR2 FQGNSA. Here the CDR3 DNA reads TGTGCCTCCACCACCTCCGGGGAGCTGTTTTTT. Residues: CASTTSGELFF.

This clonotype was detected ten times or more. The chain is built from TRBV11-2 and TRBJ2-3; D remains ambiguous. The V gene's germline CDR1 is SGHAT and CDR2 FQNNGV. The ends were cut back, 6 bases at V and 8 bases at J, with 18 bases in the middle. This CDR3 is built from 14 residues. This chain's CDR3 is CASRLGPALGTQYF. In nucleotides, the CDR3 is TGTGCCAGCAGACTCGGCCCCGCACTTGGTACGCAGTATTTT.

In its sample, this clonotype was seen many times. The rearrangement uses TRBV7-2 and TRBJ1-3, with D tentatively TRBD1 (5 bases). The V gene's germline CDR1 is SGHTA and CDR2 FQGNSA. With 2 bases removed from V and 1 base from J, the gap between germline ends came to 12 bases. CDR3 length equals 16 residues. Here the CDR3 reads CASSLMAGSSGNTIYF. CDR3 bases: TGTGCCAGCAGCTTAATGGCAGGGTCTTCTGGAAACACCATATATTTT.

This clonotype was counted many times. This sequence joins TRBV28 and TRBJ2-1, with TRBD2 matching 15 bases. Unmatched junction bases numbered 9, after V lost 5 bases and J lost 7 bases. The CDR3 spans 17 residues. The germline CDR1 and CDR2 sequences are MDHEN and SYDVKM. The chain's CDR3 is CASSRTAGLAGGNEQFF. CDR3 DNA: TGTGCCAGCAGTCGGACTGCCGGACTAGCGGGAGGGAATGAGCAGTTCTTC.

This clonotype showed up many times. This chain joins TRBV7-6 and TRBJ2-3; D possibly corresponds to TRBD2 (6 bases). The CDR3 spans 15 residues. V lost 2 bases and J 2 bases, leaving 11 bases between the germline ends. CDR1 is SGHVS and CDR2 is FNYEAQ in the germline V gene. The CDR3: CASSLRRGATDTQYF. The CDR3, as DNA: TGTGCCAGCAGCTTACGGCGGGGCGCCACAGATACGCAGTATTTT.

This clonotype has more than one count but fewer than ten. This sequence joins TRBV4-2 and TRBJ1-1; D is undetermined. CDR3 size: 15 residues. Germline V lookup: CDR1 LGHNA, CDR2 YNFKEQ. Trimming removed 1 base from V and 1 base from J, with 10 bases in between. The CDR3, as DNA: TGTGCCAGCAGCCAAGGAGTCTGGGAGAACACTGAAGCTTTCTTT. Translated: CASSQGVWENTEAFF.

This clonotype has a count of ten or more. The CDR3 DNA is TGTGCCAGCAGCCGCATGTCGAGAGAGCAGTACTTC. It encodes CASSRMSREQYF. V usage is TRBV7-2 and J usage is TRBJ2-7; D gene unclear. CDR3 length: 12 amino acids. Germline-derived CDR1 and CDR2 are SGHTA and FQGNSA. With 5 bases removed from V and 7 bases from J, the gap between germline ends came to 12 bases. Full variable domain (outside the CDR3, taken from reference TRBV7-2 and TRBJ2-7): GAGVSQSPSNKVTEKGKDVELRCDPISGHTALYWYRQSLGQGLEFLIYFQGNSAPDKSGLPSDRFSAERTGGSVSTLTIQRTQQEDSAVYLCASSRMSREQYFGPGTRLTVT.

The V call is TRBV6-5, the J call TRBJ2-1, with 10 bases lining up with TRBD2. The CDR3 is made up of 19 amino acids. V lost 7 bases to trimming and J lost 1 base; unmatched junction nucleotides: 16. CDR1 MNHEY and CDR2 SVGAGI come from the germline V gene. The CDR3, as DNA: TGTGCCAGCAACTACCCGGCTAGCGGGAGTATTGGGTCCTACAATGAGCAGTTCTTC. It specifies CASNYPASGSIGSYNEQFF.